This record looks at one T cell receptor beta chain sequence and its context. The sample comes from a study of T cell changes during pregnancy in multiple sclerosis. TCRdb keeps only in-frame clones here, not all; method: immunoSEQ multiplex PCR. This sample has tens of thousands of clones, with 80% to 90% found just once. The germline gives CDR1 SGHTA, CDR2 FQGNSA. The CDR3 runs 16 residues. Germline trimming cut 5 bases from V and 2 bases from J; bases unmatched to any gene: 11. The sequenced sample was CD8+ T cells from peripheral blood mononuclear cells, obtained in the first trimester of pregnancy. The gene calls are TRBV7-2 and TRBJ1-2, with TRBD1 matching over 7 bases. The clonotype originates from a female donor with multiple sclerosis, enrolled in a pregnancy study. Written as DNA, the CDR3 is TGTGCCAGCAGCCCAGAGGGGGCTTTCGGGAACTATGGCTACACCTTC. It is translated as CASSPEGAFGNYGYTF.